A selection of T cell receptor beta chains follows, all from one sample in a study of blood T cell repertoires in COVID-19. Using immunoSEQ multiplex PCR, the repertoire was profiled, and TCRdb retains in-frame clones only, with some absent. Of approximately 97,000 clones listed, 85% to 90% were seen once; the top ten hold 2.1%. Sequenced material: peripheral blood. These receptor sequences come from a man aged 45-65 years with COVID-19, enrolled during active disease. Both conserved end residues are part of each CDR3. A D gene is named only where the DNA matches it firmly. Clone size is shown for a subset of rows, as once, few, many or a class of expanded clone.

>TRBD1|16|TRBJ2-6|NA|TRBV7-2
TGTGCCAGCAGTTCGGACAGGGGGCCGGAGTGGTACGTCCTGACTTTC
CASSSDRGPEWYVLTF
>TRBD1|15|TRBJ1-4|NA|TRBV9
TGTGCCAGCAGTATTGGACAGGGTCATAATGAAAAACTGTTTTTT
CASSIGQGHNEKLFF
>TRBD1|16|TRBJ1-2|NA|TRBV3-1/TRBV3-2
TGTGCCAGCAGCTCATGGGACAGGCACCTGGGCTATGGCTACACCTTC
CASSSWDRHLGYGYTF
>NA|16|TRBJ2-2|once|TRBV12-5
TGTGCTAGTGGTTTGGTACTGGGGGGGCCGACCGGGGAGCTGTTTTTT
CASGLVLGGPTGELFF
>TRBD2|16|TRBJ2-5|NA|TRBV9
TGTGCCAGCAGCTCCGGACTAGCGGGCACTCAGGAGACCCAGTACTTC
CASSSGLAGTQETQYF
>TRBD2|16|TRBJ2-1|few|TRBV7-2
TGTGCCAGCAGCCCCACCTTTTTAGCGGGGGCTAATGAGCAGTTCTTC
CASSPTFLAGANEQFF
>NA|12|TRBJ2-1|NA|TRBV12-2
TGTGCAAGTCGCTTAGTCTTCAGGCCACAGTTCTTC
CASRLVFRPQFF
>TRBD1|18|TRBJ2-1|NA|TRBV4-2
TGTGCCAGCACCCCCCTCCCCCGAACAGGGGGCTCCTACAATGAGCAGTTCTTC
CASTPLPRTGGSYNEQFF
>TRBD1|19|TRBJ2-7|NA|TRBV23-1
TGCGCCAGCAGTCAATCGCTAGGGGACAGGGGAAGAAAAACCTACGAGCAGTACTTC
CASSQSLGDRGRKTYEQYF
>NA|14|TRBJ2-4|NA|TRBV6-5
TGTGCCAGCAGTTACGGTCCCAGTCAAAACATTCAGTACTTC
CASSYGPSQNIQYF
>TRBD2|15|TRBJ2-7|NA|TRBV19
TGTGCCAGTAGTATATCGGGGGGGGAAACCTACGAGCAGTACTTC
CASSISGGETYEQYF
>NA|13|TRBJ1-1|NA|TRBV5-1
TGCGCCAGCAGCTTGGAATCCTACACTGAAGCTTTCTTT
CASSLESYTEAFF